This TCR beta chain was observed in a study of blood T cell repertoires in COVID-19. Study overall: The origin of the acute and convalescent COVID-19 samples was the United States, Italy and Spain. PBMCs, B-cell-depleted T cells, or T cells provided the cDNA or gDNA that made up the material.

TCRdb keeps only in-frame clones here, not all; method: immunoSEQ multiplex PCR. The sample has 90,000 to 120,000 clones; 84% are singletons. Germline assignment: CDR1 LGHDT and CDR2 YNNKEL (reference sequence). The V and J ends lost 4 bases and 4 bases, in that order; junction bases with no gene match: 7. The CDR3 length is 16 residues. The clonotype was recovered from a human donor in a cohort sampled during active COVID-19. The chain couples TRBV3-1 (or the pseudogene TRBV3-2) to TRBJ2-7, with 13 bases aligning to TRBD2. The sequencing sample was made of peripheral blood. CDR3 nucleotide sequence: TGTGCCAGCAGCCGCGGGACTAGCGGGGTCGGGTACGAGCAGTACTTC. This translates into CASSRGTSGVGYEQYF.